This T cell receptor (beta chain) originates from a study of T cells after yellow fever vaccination. CDR1 and CDR2 from the germline V gene are SGHAT and FQNNGV. The length of the CDR3 is 15 residues. Between the trimmed V and J ends, which lost 5 bases and 4 bases, there was a span of 12 bases. This clonotype was counted only a few times. UMIs and a universal primer site were added when TCR cDNA was made by 5'RACE template switching. From the 5' RACE reads, TCRdb called clonotypes with MiXCR, one entry per CDR3 protein. Of around 310,000 distinct CDR3 sequences listed, more than 8.5% are singletons. The specimen comprised PBMCs, sampled on the day of the first yellow fever vaccination. This receptor was obtained from a man between 18 and 29 years old who received the YFV17D yellow fever vaccine. The chain carries TRBV11-2 and TRBJ1-6; D call uncertain. DNA for the CDR3: TGTGCCAGCAGCGGTTCATACGGGTATAATTCACCCCTCCACTTT. As protein: CASSGSYGYNSPLHF.